Detailed here is one T cell receptor (beta chain). Its antigen is not identified. This specimen comes from a study of blood T cells in healthy people across ages. Study results and caveats: PBMC samples, being unsorted, prevented any conclusive comparison of naive and antigen-experienced cells.

Primers used in a second PCR of roughly 6 to 11 cycles were a sample-barcoded 5' primer and a J-beta primer mix. Each cDNA was tagged by a template-switch adaptor containing 12 random nucleotides. Per-sample output comprised a minimum of 2.5 million paired-end reads containing CDR3. TCRdb re-called the 5' RACE reads through MiXCR, storing one row per CDR3 protein. The repertoire holds 1.5 million or so distinct CDR3 sequences, with 40% to 45% as singletons. The CDR3 runs to 15 residues. V lost 5 bases to trimming and J lost 0 bases, with 13 bases between them. Germline V lookup: CDR1 SGHVS, CDR2 FQNEAQ. Each sample had at least 6.5 million PBMCs isolated.

Specimen: blood. This clonotype was sampled from a young woman in good health. The rearrangement joins TRBV7-8 to TRBJ1-1; D is perhaps TRBD1 (5 bases). CDR3: CASSPTRGVNTEAFF. Here the CDR3 DNA reads TGTGCCAGCAGCCCCACCCGGGGGGTGAACACTGAAGCTTTCTTT. Combining the CDR3 with reference TRBV7-8 and TRBJ1-1 gives the whole variable domain GAGVSQSPRYKVAKRGQDVALRCDPISGHVSLFWYQQALGQGPEFLTYFQNEAQLDKSGLPSDRFFAERPEGSVSTLKIQRTQQEDSAVYLCASSPTRGVNTEAFFGQGTRLTVV.